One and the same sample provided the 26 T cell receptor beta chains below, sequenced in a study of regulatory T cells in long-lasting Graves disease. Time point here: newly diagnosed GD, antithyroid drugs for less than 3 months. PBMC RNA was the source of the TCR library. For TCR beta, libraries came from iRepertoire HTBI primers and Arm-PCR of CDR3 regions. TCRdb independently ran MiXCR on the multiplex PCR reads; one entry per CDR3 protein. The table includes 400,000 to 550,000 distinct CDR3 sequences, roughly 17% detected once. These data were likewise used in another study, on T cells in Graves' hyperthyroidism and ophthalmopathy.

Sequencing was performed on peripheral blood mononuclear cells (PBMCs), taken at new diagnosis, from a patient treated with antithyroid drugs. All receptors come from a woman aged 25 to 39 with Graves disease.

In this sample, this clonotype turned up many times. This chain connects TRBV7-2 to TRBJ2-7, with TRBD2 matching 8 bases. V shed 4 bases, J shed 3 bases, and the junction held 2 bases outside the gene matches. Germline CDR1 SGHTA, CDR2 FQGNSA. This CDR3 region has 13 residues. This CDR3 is CASSSGLVYEQYF. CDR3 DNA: TGTGCCAGCAGCTCGGGACTAGTCTACGAGCAGTACTTC. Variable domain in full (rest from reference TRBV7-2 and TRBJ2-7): GAGVSQSPSNKVTEKGKDVELRCDPISGHTALYWYRQSLGQGLEFLIYFQGNSAPDKSGLPSDRFSAERTGGSVSTLTIQRTQQEDSAVYLCASSSGLVYEQYFGPGTRLTVT.

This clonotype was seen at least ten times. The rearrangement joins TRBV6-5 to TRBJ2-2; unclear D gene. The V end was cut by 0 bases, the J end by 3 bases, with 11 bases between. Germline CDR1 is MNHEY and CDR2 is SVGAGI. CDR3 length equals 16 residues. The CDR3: CASSYSAGLYTGELFF. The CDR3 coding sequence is TGTGCCAGCAGTTACTCCGCAGGATTGTACACCGGGGAGCTGTTTTTT.

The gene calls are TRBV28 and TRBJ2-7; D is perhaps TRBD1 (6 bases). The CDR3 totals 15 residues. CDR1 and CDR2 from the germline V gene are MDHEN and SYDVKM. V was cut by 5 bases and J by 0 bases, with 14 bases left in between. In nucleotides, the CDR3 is TGTGCCAGCAGTACACCCGGACAGAGCTCCTACGAGCAGTACTTC. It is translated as CASSTPGQSSYEQYF.

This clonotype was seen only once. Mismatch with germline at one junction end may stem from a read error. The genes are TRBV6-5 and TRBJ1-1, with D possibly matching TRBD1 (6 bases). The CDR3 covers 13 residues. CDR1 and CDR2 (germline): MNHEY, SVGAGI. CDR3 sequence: CASSYSGGTEASF. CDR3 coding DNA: TGTGCCAGCAGTTACTCGGGGGGCACTGAAGCTTCCTTT.

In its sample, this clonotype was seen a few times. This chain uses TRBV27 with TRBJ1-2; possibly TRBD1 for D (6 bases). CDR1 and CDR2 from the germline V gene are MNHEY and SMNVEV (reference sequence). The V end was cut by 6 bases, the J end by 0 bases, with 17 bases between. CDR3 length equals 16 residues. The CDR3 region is CASRPRGALANYGYTF. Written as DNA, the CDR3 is TGTGCCAGCAGGCCACGGGGGGCGTTGGCTAACTATGGCTACACCTTC.

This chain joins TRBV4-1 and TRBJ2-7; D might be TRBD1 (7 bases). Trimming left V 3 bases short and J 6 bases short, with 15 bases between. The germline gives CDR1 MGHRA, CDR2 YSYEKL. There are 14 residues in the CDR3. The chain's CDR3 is CASSQAGQGGEQYF. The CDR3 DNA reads TGCGCCAGCAGCCAGGCCGGGCAGGGGGGCGAGCAGTACTTC.

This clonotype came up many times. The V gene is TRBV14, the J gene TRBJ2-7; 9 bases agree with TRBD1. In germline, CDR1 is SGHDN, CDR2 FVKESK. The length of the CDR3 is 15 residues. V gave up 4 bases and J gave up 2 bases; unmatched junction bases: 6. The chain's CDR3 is CASSRTTGGPYEQYF. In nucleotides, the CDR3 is TGTGCCAGCAGCCGAACGACAGGGGGTCCCTACGAGCAGTACTTC.

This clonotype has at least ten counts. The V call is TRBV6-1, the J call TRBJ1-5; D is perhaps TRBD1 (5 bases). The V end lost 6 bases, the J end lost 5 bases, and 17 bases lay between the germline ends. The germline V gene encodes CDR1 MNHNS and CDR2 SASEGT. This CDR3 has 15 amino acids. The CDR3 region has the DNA TGTGCCAGCAGACTCCGGGACCCTATGGATCAGCCCCAGCATTTT. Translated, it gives CASRLRDPMDQPQHF.

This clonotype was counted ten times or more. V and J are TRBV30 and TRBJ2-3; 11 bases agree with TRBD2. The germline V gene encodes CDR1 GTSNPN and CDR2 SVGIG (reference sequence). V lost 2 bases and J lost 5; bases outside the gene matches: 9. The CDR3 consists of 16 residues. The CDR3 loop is CAWSPRTSGRLDTQYF. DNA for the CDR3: TGTGCCTGGAGTCCAAGGACTAGCGGGCGTTTAGATACGCAGTATTTT.

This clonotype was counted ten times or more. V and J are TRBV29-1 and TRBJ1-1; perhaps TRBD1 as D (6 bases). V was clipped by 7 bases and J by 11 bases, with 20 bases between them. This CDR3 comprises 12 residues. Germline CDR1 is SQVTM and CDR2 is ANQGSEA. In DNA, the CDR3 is TGCAGCGCTATGACAGGTCTTCTTTCGGCTTTCTTT. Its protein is CSAMTGLLSAFF.

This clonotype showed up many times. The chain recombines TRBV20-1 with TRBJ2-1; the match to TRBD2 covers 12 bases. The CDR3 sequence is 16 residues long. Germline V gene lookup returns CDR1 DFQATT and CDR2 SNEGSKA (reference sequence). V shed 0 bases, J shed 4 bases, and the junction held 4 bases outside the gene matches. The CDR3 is CSARDTSGRFYNEQFF. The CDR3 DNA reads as TGCAGTGCTAGAGATACTAGCGGGAGGTTTTACAATGAGCAGTTCTTC.

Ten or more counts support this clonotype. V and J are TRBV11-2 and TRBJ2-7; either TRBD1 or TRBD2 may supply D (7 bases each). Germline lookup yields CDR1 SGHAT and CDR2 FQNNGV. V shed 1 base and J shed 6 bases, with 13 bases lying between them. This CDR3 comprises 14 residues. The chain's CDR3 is CASSLVQGGGEQYF. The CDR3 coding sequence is TGTGCCAGCAGCTTAGTCCAGGGGGGGGGCGAGCAGTACTTC.

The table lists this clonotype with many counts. CDR3 loop: CASSLSGIAGNTIYF. In DNA, the CDR3 is TGTGCCAGCAGCTTGTCGGGGATCGCTGGAAACACCATATATTTT. The V gene is TRBV7-2, the J gene TRBJ1-3; D is unclear. V lost 3 bases and J 2 bases, leaving 11 bases between the germline ends. There are 15 residues in the CDR3. The V gene's germline CDR1 is SGHTA and CDR2 FQGNSA.

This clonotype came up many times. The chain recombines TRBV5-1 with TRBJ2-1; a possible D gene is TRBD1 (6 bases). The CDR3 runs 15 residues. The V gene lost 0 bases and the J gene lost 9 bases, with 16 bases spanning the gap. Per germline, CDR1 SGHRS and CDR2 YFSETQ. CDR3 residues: CASSLEGGSAPEQFF. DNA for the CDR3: TGCGCCAGCAGCTTGGAAGGGGGTTCGGCTCCTGAGCAGTTCTTC. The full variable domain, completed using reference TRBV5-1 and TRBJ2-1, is KAGVTQTPRYLIKTRGQQVTLSCSPISGHRSVSWYQQTPGQGLQFLFEYFSETQRNKGNFPGRFSGRQFSNSRSEMNVSTLELGDSALYLCASSLEGGSAPEQFFGPGTRLTVL.

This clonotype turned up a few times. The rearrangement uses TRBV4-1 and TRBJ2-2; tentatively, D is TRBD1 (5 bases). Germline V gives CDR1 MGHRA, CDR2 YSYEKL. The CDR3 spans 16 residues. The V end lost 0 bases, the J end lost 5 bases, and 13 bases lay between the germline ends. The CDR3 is CASSQDVRQGTGELFF. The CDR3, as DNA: TGCGCCAGCAGCCAAGATGTCAGGCAGGGAACCGGGGAGCTGTTTTTT.

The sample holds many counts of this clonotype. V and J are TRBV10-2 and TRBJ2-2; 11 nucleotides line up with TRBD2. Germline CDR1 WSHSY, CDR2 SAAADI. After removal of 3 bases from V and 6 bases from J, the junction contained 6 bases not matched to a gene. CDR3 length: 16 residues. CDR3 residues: CASSELAGDGSGELFF. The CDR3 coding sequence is TGCGCCAGCAGTGAACTAGCGGGAGATGGGTCCGGGGAGCTGTTTTTT.

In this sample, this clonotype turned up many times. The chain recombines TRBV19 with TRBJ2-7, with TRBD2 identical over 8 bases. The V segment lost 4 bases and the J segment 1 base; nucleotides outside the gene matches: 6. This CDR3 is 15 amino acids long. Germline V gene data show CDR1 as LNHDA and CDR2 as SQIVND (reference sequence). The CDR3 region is CASSTDAGGSYEQYF. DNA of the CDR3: TGTGCCAGTAGTACCGACGCGGGAGGTTCCTACGAGCAGTACTTC.

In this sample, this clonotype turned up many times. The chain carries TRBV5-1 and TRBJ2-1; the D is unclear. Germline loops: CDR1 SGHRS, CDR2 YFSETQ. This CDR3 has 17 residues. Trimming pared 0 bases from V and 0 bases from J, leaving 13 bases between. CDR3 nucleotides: TGCGCCAGCAGCTTGGATTCGGGTCAGAGCTCCTACAATGAGCAGTTCTTC. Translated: CASSLDSGQSSYNEQFF. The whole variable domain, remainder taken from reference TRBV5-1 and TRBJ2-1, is KAGVTQTPRYLIKTRGQQVTLSCSPISGHRSVSWYQQTPGQGLQFLFEYFSETQRNKGNFPGRFSGRQFSNSRSEMNVSTLELGDSALYLCASSLDSGQSSYNEQFFGPGTRLTVL.

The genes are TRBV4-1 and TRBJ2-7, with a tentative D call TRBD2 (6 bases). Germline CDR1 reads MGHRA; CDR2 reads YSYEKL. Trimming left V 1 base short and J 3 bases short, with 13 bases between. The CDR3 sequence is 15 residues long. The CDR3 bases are TGCGCCAGCAGCCAAGTTGGGGCGGGGCTCTACGAGCAGTACTTC. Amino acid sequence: CASSQVGAGLYEQYF.

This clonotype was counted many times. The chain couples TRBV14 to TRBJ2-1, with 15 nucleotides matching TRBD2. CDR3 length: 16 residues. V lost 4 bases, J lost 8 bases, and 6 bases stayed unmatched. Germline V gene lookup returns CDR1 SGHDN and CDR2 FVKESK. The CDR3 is CASSPWTSGRGDEQFF. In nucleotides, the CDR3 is TGTGCCAGCAGCCCCTGGACTAGCGGGAGGGGGGATGAGCAGTTCTTC. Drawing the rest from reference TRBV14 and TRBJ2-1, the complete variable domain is EAGVTQFPSHSVIEKGQTVTLRCDPISGHDNLYWYRRVMGKEIKFLLHFVKESKQDESGMPNNRFLAERTGGTYSTLKVQPAELEDSGVYFCASSPWTSGRGDEQFFGPGTRLTVL.

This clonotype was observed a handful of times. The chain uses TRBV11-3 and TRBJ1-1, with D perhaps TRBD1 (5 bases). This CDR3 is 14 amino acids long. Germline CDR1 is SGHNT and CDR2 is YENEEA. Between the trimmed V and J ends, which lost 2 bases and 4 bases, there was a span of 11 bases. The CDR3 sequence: CASSLRGVGTEAFF. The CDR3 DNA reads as TGTGCCAGCAGCTTAAGAGGGGTCGGCACTGAAGCTTTCTTT.

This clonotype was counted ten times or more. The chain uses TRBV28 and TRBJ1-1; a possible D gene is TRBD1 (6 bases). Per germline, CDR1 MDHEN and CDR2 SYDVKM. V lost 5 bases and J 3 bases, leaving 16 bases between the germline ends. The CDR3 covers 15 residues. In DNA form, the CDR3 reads TGTGCCAGCAGTCCTCCGGACAGACGGGACACTGAAGCTTTCTTT. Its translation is CASSPPDRRDTEAFF.

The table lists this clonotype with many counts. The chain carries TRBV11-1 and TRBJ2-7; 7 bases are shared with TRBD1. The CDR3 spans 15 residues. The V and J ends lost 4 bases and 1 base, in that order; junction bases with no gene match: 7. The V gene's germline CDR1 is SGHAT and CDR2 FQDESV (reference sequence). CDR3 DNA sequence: TGTGCCAGCAGCTCACGACAGGGTTTTTCCTACGAGCAGTACTTC. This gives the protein CASSSRQGFSYEQYF.

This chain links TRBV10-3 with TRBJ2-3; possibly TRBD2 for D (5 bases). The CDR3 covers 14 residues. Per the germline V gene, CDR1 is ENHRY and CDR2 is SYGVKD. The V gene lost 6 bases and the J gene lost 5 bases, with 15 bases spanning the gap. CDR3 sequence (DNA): TGTGCCATCAGCTCCTCCCAGGCGGGAGATACGCAGTATTTT. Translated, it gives CAISSSQAGDTQYF.

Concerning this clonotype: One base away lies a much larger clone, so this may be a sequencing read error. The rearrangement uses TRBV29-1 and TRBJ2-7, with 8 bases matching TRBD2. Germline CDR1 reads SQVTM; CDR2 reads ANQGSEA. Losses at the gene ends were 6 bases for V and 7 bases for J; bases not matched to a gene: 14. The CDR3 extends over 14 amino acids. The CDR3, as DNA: TGCAGCGTAACGACCGGGACTAGGCACTATGAGCAGTACTTC. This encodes CSVTTGTRHYEQYF.

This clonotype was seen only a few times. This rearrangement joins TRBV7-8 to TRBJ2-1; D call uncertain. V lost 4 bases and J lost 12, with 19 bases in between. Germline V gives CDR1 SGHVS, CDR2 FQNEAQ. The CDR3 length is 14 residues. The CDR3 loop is CASSWQRPDGGQFF. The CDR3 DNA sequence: TGTGCCAGCAGCTGGCAGCGTCCCGATGGCGGGCAGTTCTTC.